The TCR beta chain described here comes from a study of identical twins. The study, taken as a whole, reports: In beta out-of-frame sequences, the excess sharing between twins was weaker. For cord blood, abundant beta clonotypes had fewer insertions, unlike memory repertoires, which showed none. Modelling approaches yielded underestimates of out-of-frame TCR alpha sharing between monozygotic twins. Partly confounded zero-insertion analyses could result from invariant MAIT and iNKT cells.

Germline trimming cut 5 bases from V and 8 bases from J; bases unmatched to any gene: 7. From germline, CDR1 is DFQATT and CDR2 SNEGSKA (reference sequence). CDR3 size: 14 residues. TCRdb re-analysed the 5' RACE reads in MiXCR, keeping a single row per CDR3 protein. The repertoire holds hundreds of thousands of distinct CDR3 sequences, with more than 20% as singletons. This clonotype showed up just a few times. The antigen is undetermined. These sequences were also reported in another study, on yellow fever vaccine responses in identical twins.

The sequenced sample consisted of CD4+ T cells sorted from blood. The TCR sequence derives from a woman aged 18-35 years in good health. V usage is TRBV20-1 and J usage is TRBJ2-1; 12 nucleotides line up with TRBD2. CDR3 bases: TGCAGTGCTTTGACTAGCGGGAGTAGGCATGAGCAGTTCTTC. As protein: CSALTSGSRHEQFF.